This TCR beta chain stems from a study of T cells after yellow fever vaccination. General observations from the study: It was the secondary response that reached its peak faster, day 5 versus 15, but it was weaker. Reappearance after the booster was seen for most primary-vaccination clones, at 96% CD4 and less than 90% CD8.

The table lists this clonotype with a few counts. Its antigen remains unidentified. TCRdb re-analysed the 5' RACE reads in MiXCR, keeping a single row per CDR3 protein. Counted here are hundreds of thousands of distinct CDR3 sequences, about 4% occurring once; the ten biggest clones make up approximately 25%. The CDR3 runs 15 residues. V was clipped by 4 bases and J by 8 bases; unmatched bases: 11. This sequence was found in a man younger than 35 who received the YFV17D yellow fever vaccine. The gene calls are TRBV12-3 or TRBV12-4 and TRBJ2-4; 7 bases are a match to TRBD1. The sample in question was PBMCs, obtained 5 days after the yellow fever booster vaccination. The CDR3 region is CASSSPDRVGDIQYF. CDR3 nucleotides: TGTGCCAGCAGTTCCCCTGACAGGGTGGGGGACATTCAGTACTTC.